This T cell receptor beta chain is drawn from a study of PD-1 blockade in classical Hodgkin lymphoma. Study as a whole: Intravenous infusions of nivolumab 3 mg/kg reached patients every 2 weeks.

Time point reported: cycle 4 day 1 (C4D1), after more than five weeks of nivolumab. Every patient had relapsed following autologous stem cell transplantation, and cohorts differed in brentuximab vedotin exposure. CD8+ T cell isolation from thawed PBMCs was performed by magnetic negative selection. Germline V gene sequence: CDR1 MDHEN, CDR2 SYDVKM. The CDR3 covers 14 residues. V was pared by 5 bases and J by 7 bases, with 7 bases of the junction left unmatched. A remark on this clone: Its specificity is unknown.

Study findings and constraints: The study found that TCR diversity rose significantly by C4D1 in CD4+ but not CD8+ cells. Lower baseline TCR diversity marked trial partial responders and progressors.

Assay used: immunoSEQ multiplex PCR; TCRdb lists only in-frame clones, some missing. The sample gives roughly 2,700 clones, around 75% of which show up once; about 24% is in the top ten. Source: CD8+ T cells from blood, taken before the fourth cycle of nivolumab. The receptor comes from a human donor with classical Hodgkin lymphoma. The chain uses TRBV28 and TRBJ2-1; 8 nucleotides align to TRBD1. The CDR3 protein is CASSHGQGRNEQFF. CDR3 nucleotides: TGTGCCAGCAGTCACGGACAGGGACGGAATGAGCAGTTCTTC.